The present T cell receptor beta chain was sequenced within a study of blood T cell repertoires in COVID-19. Across the study: Nucleic acid was either cDNA or gDNA, and it came from T cells, B-cell-depleted T cells, or PBMCs.

The CDR3 covers 15 residues. Trimming took 5 bases from V and 5 from J; bases not matched to a gene: 8. The germline V gene encodes CDR1 MNHEY and CDR2 SMNVEV (reference sequence). Original methodology: Reference gene primer amplification gave nucleated cell count estimates. TCRdb keeps only in-frame clones here, not all; method: immunoSEQ multiplex PCR. That table gives V, J and clone size, and the DNA gave D and trimming. The data show over 25,000 clones, approximately 85% seen once. The sequencing input was peripheral blood. The chain uses TRBV27 and TRBJ2-1; TRBD2 matches at 8 bases. The receptor was isolated from a human donor in a cohort sampled during active COVID-19. The CDR3 sequence is CASSLSGRSHNEQFF. CDR3 DNA: TGTGCCAGCAGTCTCAGCGGGAGATCCCACAATGAGCAGTTCTTC.